Listed here are 5 T cell receptor beta chains from one sample, sequenced in a study of beta chain features in type 1 diabetes. Expressed TCRB transcripts were sequenced because the entire RNA isolate underwent reverse transcription. The protocol was immunoSEQ multiplex PCR, while the TCRdb copy is restricted to in-frame clones and leaves out a portion. The repertoire has around 330,000 clones, more than 9.5% of them found once; the top ten carry over 0.015%. The source material was naive CD4+ T cells from blood. The receptors come from a woman aged 30 to 39 in good health.

This clone was seen a few times. CDR3 sequence reads: CASSPTGERGTYEQYF. CDR3 DNA sequence: TGCGCCAGCAGCCCTACTGGGGAGCGTGGCACCTACGAGCAGTACTTC. The chain links TRBV4-1 to TRBJ2-7, with a tentative D call TRBD2 (5 bases). CDR3 length: 16 residues. The germline CDR1 and CDR2 sequences are MGHRA and YSYEKL. Trimming removed 4 bases from V and 2 bases from J, with 18 bases in between.

V is TRBV27 and J is TRBJ2-2; perhaps TRBD1 as D (6 bases). V was shortened by 10 bases and J by 8 bases, with 14 bases between the two germline ends. This CDR3 has 12 residues. Germline V CDR1 and CDR2: MNHEY, SMNVEV (reference sequence). CDR3 in amino acids: CATNNRAGELFF. Here the CDR3 DNA reads TGTGCCACCAATAACAGGGCTGGGGAGCTGTTTTTT.

The chain carries TRBV15 and TRBJ2-1, with 7 bases matching TRBD2. Germline V gene lookup returns CDR1 LNHNV and CDR2 YYDKDF (reference sequence). This CDR3 has 17 residues. V lost 5 bases to trimming and J lost 8 bases; unmatched junction nucleotides: 18. The CDR3 reads CATSGSPMVREKDEQFF. Written as DNA, the CDR3 is TGTGCCACCAGCGGATCCCCTATGGTGCGGGAGAAGGATGAGCAGTTCTTC.

This sequence joins TRBV15 and TRBJ2-1; TRBD2 matches at 7 bases. Looked up from germline, CDR1 is LNHNV and CDR2 is YYDKDF (reference sequence). This CDR3 is built from 14 residues. The V and J ends lost 6 bases and 6 bases, in that order; junction bases with no gene match: 8. The CDR3 nucleotides read TGTGCCACCAGGCGGCTAGCGGAGAGCAATGAGCAGTTCTTC. Protein sequence: CATRRLAESNEQFF.

This clone was found a few times. This CDR3 reads CASSFIRGLNPLDGYTF. CDR3 DNA: TGTGCCAGCAGTTTTATAAGGGGTTTGAATCCGCTAGATGGCTACACCTTC. This sequence joins TRBV28 and TRBJ1-2, with D possibly being TRBD1 (5 bases). This CDR3 has 17 residues. CDR1 and CDR2 (germline): MDHEN, SYDVKM. V was cut by 3 bases and J by 6 bases, with 23 bases left in between.